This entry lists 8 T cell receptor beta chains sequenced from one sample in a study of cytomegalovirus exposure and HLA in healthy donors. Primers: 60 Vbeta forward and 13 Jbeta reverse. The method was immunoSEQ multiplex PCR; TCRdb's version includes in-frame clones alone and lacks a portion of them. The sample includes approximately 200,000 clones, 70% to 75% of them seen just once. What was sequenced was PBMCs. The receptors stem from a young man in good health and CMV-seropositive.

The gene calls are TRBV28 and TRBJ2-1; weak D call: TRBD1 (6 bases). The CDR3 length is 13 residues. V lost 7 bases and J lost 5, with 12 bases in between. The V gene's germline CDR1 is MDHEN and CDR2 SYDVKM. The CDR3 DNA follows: TGTGCCAGCATATCAGGGGTTAACAATGAGCAGTTCTTC. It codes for CASISGVNNEQFF.

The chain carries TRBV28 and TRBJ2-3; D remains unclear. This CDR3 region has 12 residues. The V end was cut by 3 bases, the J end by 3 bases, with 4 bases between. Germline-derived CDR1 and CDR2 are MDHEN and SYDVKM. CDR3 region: CASSFRTDTQYF. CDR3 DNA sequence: TGTGCCAGCAGTTTCCGGACAGATACGCAGTATTTT.

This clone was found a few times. CDR3 residues: CAWSVGTSVDNEQFF. The CDR3 DNA reads as TGTGCCTGGAGTGTAGGGACTAGCGTCGACAATGAGCAGTTCTTC. The genes are TRBV30 and TRBJ2-1; 10 bases line up with TRBD2. Germline V gives CDR1 GTSNPN, CDR2 SVGIG (reference sequence). With V trimmed by 0 bases and J by 5 bases, 4 bases remained unmatched. The CDR3 sequence is 15 residues long.

CDR3 residues: CASSLEGGEQFF. The DNA for the CDR3 is TGTGCCAGCAGCCTTGAAGGAGGTGAGCAGTTCTTC. The chain employs TRBV6-1 and TRBJ2-1; D might be TRBD2 (5 bases). V lost 6 bases, J lost 9 bases, and 12 bases lay in between. Looked up from germline, CDR1 is MNHNS and CDR2 is SASEGT. The CDR3 sequence is 12 residues long.

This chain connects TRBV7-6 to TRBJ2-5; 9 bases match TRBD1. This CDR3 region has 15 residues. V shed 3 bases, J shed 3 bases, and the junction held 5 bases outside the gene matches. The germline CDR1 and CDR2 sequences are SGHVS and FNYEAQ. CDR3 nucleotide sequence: TGTGCCAGCAGCTTCCGGACAGGGGCGGAAGAGACCCAGTACTTC. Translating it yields CASSFRTGAEETQYF.

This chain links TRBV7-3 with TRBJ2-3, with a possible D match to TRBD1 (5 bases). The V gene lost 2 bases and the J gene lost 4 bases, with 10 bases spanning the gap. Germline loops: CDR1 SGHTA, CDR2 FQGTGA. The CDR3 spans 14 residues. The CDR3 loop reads CASSLAGFPDTQYF. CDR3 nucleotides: TGTGCCAGCAGCTTAGCAGGGTTCCCAGATACGCAGTATTTT.

The CDR3 coding sequence is TGTGCCAGCAGCTCTCGAGCAACTGGAAACACCATATATTTT. As protein: CASSSRATGNTIYF. The chain combines TRBV5-8 with TRBJ1-3, with D unresolved. V was pared by 3 bases and J by 2 bases, with 9 bases between. CDR3 length: 14 residues. Germline-derived CDR1 and CDR2 are SGHTS and YDEGEE.

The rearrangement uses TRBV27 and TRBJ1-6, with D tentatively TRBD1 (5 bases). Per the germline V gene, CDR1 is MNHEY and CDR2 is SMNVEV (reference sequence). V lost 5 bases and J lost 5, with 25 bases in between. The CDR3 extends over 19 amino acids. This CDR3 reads CASSHNPQRRVLNNSPLHF. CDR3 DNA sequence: TGTGCCAGCAGTCACAACCCCCAGCGCAGGGTCTTGAATAATTCACCCCTCCACTTT.